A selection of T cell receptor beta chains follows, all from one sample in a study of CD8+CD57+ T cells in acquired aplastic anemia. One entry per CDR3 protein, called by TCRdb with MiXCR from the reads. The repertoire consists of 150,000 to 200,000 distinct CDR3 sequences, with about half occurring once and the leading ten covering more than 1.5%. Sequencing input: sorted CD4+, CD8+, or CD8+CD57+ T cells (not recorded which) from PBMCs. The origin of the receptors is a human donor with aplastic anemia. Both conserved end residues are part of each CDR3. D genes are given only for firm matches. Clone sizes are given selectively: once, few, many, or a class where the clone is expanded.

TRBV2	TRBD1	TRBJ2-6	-	CASSDDRVPGGANVLTF	TGTGCCAGCAGTGACGACAGGGTTCCGGGCGGGGCCAACGTCCTGACTTTC
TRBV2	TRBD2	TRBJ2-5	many	CAAYRRGKETQYF	TGTGCCGCATATAGGCGGGGGAAAGAGACCCAGTACTTC
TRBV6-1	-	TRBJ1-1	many	CASSNEGPTTEAFF	TGTGCCAGCAGCAATGAAGGCCCTACTACTGAAGCTTTCTTT
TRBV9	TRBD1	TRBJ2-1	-	CASSEGGQGTYNEQFF	TGTGCCAGCAGCGAAGGCGGACAGGGGACTTACAATGAGCAGTTCTTC
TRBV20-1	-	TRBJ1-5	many	CSALQPGGQISNQPQHF	TGCAGTGCCCTTCAACCCGGAGGGCAGATTAGCAATCAGCCCCAGCATTTT
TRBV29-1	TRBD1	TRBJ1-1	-	CSVPTGQETGTEAFF	TGCAGCGTTCCGACTGGACAGGAAACAGGCACTGAAGCTTTCTTT
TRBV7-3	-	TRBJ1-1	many	CASSQPGQNTEAFF	TGTGCCAGCAGCCAACCGGGACAGAACACTGAAGCTTTCTTT
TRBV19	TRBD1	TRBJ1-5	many	CASSIHGTANQPQHF	TGTGCCAGTAGTATTCACGGGACAGCGAATCAGCCCCAGCATTTT
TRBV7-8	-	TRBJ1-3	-	CASSLLTVSGNTIYF	TGTGCCAGCAGCTTACTGACAGTCTCTGGAAACACCATATATTTT
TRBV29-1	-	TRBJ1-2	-	CSVEGRDGYTF	TGCAGCGTTGAAGGCAGGGATGGCTACACCTTC
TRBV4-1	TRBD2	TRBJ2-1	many	CASRGTSGRSEQFF	TGCGCCAGCAGGGGGACTAGCGGGAGGAGTGAGCAGTTCTTC
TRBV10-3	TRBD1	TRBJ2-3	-	CAIKTGGPDTQYF	TGTGCCATCAAAACAGGGGGCCCAGATACGCAGTATTTT
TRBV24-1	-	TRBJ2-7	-	CATSDPRGHEQYF	TGTGCCACCAGTGATCCGAGGGGCCACGAGCAGTACTTC
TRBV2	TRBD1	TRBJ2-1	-	CASRGPSGTAYLNEQFF	TGTGCCAGCAGGGGACCGTCCGGGACAGCGTACCTCAATGAGCAGTTCTTC
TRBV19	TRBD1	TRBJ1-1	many	CASSADRGLNTEAFF	TGTGCCAGTAGTGCGGACAGGGGGCTAAACACTGAAGCTTTCTTT
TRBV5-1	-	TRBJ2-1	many	CASRRGSLDEQFF	TGCGCCAGCAGGCGGGGTAGCCTCGATGAGCAGTTCTTC
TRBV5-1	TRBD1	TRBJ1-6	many	CASTRDRGNSPLHF	TGCGCCAGCACCCGGGACAGGGGTAATTCACCCCTCCACTTT
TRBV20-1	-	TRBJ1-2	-	CSARPQGRWNGYTF	TGCAGTGCTAGACCCCAGGGACGGTGGAATGGCTACACCTTC
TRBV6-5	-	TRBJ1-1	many	CASSYPQEGTEAFF	TGTGCCAGCAGTTACCCGCAGGAGGGCACTGAAGCTTTCTTT
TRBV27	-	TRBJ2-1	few	CASSLSGGTIGEQFF	TGTGCCAGCAGTTTATCGGGAGGTACGATAGGGGAGCAGTTCTTC
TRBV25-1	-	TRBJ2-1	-	CASSETGEQFF	TGTGCCAGCAGTGAGACAGGCGAGCAGTTCTTC
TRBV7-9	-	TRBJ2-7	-	CASSQSASYEQYF	TGTGCCAGCAGCCAGAGCGCTTCGTACGAGCAGTACTTC
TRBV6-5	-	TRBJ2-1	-	CASSLTVSSYNEQFF	TGTGCCAGCAGTTTGACGGTGAGCTCCTACAATGAGCAGTTCTTC
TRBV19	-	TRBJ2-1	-	CASSLLYSADEQFF	TGTGCCAGTAGTCTCCTATATAGCGCGGATGAGCAGTTCTTC
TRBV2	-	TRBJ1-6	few	CASRGAERGASPLHF	TGTGCCAGCAGGGGAGCGGAGAGGGGCGCCTCACCCCTCCACTTT
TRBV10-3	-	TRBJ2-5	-	CAISESTGIGETQYF	TGTGCCATCAGTGAGTCGACCGGGATTGGAGAGACCCAGTACTTC
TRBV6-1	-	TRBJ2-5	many	CASSGTGRAKTQYF	TGTGCCAGCAGTGGAACAGGGAGAGCGAAGACCCAGTACTTC
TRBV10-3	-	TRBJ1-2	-	CAISGVSGGEYGYTF	TGTGCCATCAGTGGAGTTTCGGGGGGAGAGTATGGCTACACCTTC
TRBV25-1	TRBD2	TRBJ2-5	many	CASSVAGREETQYF	TGTGCCAGCAGTGTGGCAGGGAGGGAGGAGACCCAGTACTTC
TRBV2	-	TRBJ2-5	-	CASSEIRGNTETQYF	TGTGCCAGCAGTGAAATTAGGGGCAATACGGAGACCCAGTACTTC
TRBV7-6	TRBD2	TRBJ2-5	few	CASSLGGAGSQETQHF	TGTGCCAGCAGCTTGGGGGGAGCGGGGTCCCAAGAGACCCAGCACTTC
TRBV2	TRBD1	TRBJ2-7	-	CASRAGTGRYEQYF	TGTGCCAGCAGAGCCGGGACAGGGAGGTACGAGCAGTACTTC
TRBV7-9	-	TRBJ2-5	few	CASRSAASLETQYF	TGTGCCAGCAGGTCCGCAGCCTCCCTTGAGACCCAGTACTTC
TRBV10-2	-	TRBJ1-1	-	CASSEDMNTEAFF	TGCGCCAGCAGTGAGGACATGAACACTGAAGCTTTCTTT
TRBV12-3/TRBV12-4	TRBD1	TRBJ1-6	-	CASSFAGQTWPPLHF	TGTGCCAGCAGTTTCGCGGGACAGACCTGGCCACCCCTCCACTTT
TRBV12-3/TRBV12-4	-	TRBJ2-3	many	CASSLGGHGYF	TGTGCCAGCAGTTTAGGGGGACACGGGTATTTT
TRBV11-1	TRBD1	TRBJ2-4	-	CASSYSRVRDRGFRSIQYF	TGTGCCAGCAGCTACTCTAGGGTCCGGGACAGGGGGTTTCGGAGCATTCAGTACTTC
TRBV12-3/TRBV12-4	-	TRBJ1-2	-	CASSPSYGYTF	TGTGCCAGCAGCCCCTCCTATGGCTACACCTTC
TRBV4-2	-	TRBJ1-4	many	CASSRLDKRDEKLFF	TGTGCCAGCAGCCGACTAGACAAGAGGGATGAAAAACTGTTTTTT
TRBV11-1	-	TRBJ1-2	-	CASTLSGQIANYGYTF	TGTGCCAGCACCCTCAGTGGGCAGATAGCTAACTATGGCTACACCTTC
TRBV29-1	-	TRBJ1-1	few	CSVERAASEAFF	TGCAGCGTTGAAAGGGCAGCGAGCGAAGCTTTCTTT